This TCR beta chain stems from a study of radiotherapy plus CTLA-4 blockade in lung cancer. As for the study in general: About 20% of patients responded objectively, and 31% achieved disease control. General observations from the study: Per reports, early blood T cell clone dynamics, plus interferon-beta, forecast response most strongly.

Clones were sequenced by immunoSEQ multiplex PCR, and TCRdb holds only the in-frame ones, with some missing. The table lists about 14,000 clones, more than 75% of them singletons. Of note for this clone: As yet, its antigen is unknown.

This specimen consisted of peripheral blood, obtained from a patient treated with radiotherapy plus ipilimumab. This TCR came from a human donor with non-small cell lung cancer that progressed on radiotherapy plus ipilimumab. Some clones in this sample may be carry-over from other donors' samples.

Here the CDR3 reads CASSAQLGPRNTGELFF. Written as DNA, the CDR3 is TGTGCCAGCAGCGCGCAACTAGGGCCACGGAACACCGGGGAGCTGTTTTTT. The J gene is TRBJ2-2, the V gene TRBV9; D possibly corresponds to TRBD2 (5 bases). Germline V gene sequence: CDR1 SGDLS, CDR2 YYNGEE. V was cut by 3 bases and J by 1 base, with 16 bases left in between. This CDR3 is 17 amino acids long.